The clone carrying this T cell receptor beta chain occurred a few times. These data are taken from a study of shared clonotypes between healthy human individuals. Profiling relied on immunoSEQ multiplex PCR, and the TCRdb table lists in-frame clones only, not all of them. The table includes 850,000 to 1,100,000 clones, approximately 77% detected once. The CDR3 has 11 amino acids. V was shortened by 7 bases and J by 9 bases, with 10 bases between the two germline ends. Germline values: CDR1 MDHEN, CDR2 SYDVKM. This chain joins TRBV28 and TRBJ2-1; D remains ambiguous. The sample was memory CD4+ T cells from PBMCs. Subset here: CD45RA-negative fraction. The origin of this receptor is a man aged 18 to 35 in good health. Some clones in this sample may be carry-over from other donors' samples. The CDR3 protein is CASTVGREQFF. In DNA, the CDR3 is TGTGCCAGCACCGTAGGGCGTGAGCAGTTCTTC.